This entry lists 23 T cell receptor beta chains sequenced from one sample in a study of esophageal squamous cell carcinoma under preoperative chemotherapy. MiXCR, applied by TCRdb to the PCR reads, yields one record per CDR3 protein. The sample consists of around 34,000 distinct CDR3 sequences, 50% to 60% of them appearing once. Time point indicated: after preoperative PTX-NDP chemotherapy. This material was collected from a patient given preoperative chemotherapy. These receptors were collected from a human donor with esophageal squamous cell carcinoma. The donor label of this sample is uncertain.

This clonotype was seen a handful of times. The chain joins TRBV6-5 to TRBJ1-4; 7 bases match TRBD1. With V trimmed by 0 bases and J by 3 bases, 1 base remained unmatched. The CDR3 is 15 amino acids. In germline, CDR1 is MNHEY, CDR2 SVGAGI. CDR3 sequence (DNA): TGTGCCAGCAGTTACTCGGGGACAGCTAATGAAAAACTGTTTTTT. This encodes CASSYSGTANEKLFF.

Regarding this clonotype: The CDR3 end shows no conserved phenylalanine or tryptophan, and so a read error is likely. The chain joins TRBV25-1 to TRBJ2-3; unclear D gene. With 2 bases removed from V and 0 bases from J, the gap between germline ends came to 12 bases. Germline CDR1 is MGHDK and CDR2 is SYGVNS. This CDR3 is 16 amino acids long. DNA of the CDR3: TGTGCCAGCAGTGAACACTCGGACGGAAGCACAGATACGCAGTATATT. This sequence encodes CASSEHSDGSTDTQYI.

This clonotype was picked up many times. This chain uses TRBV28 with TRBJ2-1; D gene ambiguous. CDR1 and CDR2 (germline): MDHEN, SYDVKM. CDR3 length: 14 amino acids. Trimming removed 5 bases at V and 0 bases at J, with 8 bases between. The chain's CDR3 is CASSPSPSYNEQFF. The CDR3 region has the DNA TGTGCCAGCAGTCCCAGTCCCTCCTACAATGAGCAGTTCTTC.

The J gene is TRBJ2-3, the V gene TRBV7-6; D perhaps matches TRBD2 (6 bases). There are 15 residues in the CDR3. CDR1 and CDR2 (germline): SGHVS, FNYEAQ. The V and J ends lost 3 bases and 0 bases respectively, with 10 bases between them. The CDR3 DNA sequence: TGTGCCAGCAGCTTGGAGGCGGGAAGCACAGATACGCAGTATTTT. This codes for CASSLEAGSTDTQYF.

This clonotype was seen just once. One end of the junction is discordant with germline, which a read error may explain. CDR3 DNA: TGTGCCGCGGGGCTATGGGCGGGGGTCCAGGATACCCAGTATTTC. This gives the protein CAAGLWAGVQDTQYF. The V gene is TRBV7-2, the J gene TRBJ2-3, with 7 bases aligning to TRBD2. CDR3 length: 15 residues. The V gene's germline CDR1 is SGHTA and CDR2 FQGNSA.

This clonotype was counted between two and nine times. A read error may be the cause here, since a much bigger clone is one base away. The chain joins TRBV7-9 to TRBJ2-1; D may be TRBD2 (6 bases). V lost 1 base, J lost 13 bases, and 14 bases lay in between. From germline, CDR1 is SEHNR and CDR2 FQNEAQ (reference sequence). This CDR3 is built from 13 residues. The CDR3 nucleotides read TGTGCCAGCAGCTTAGGGGGAGGAGAGACCCAGTTCTTC. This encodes CASSLGGGETQFF.

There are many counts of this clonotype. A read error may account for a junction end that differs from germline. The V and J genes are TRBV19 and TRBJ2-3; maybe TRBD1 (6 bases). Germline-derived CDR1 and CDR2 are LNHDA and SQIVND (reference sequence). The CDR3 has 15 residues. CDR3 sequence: CASGRQRTATDAQYF. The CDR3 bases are TGTGCCAGTGGACGGCAACGGACAGCCACAGATGCGCAGTATTTT. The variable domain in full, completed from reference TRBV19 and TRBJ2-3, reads DGGITQSPKYLFRKEGQNVTLSCEQNLNHDAMYWYRQDPGQGLRLIYYSQIVNDFQKGDIAEGYSVSREKKESFPLTVTSAQKNPTAFYLCASGRQRTATDAQYFGPGTRLTVL.

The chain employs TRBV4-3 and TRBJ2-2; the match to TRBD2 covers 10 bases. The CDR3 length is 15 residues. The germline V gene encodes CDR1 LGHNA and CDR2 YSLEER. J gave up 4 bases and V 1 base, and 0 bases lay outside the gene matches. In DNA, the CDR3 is TGCGCCAGCAGCCAAGGGACTAGCGGCACCGGGGAGCTGTTTTTT. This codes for CASSQGTSGTGELFF.

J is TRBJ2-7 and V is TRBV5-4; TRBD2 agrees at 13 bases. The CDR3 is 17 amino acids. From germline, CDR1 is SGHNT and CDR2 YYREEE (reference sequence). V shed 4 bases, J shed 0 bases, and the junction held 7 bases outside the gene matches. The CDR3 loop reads CASSPGTSGEISYEQYF. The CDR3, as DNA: TGTGCCAGCAGCCCTGGGACTAGCGGGGAAATCTCCTACGAGCAGTACTTC.

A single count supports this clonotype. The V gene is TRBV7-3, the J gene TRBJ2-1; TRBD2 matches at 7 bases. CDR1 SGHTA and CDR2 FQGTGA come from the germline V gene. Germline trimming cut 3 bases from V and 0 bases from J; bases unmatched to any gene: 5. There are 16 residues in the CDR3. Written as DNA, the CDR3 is TGTGCCAGCAGCTTGGGCGGGAGCTTCTCCTACAATGAGCAGTTCTTC. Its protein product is CASSLGGSFSYNEQFF.

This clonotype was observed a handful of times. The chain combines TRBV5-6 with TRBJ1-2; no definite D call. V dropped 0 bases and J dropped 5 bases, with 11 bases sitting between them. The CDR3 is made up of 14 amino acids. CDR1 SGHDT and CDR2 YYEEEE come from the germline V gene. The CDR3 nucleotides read TGTGCCAGCAGCTTGGACACTGGAGCTTATGGCTACACCTTC. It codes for CASSLDTGAYGYTF.

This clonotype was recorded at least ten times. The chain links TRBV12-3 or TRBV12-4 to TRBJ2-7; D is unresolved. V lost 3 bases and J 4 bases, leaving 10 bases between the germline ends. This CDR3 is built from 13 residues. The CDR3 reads CASSLAEGYEQYF. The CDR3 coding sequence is TGTGCCAGCAGTTTGGCGGAAGGGTACGAGCAGTACTTC.

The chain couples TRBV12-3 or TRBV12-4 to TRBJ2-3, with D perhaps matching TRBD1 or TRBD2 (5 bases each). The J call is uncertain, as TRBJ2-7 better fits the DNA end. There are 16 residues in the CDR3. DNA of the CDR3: TGTGCCAGCCGTGCCACTGGCCGGGGCACCACAGATACGCAGTACTTC. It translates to CASRATGRGTTDTQYF.

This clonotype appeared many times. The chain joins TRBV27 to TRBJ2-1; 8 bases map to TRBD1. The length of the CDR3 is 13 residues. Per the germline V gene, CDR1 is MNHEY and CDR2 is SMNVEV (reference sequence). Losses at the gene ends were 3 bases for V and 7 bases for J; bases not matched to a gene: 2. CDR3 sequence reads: CASSFRTGNEQFF. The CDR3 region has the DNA TGTGCCAGCAGTTTCCGGACAGGGAATGAGCAGTTCTTC.

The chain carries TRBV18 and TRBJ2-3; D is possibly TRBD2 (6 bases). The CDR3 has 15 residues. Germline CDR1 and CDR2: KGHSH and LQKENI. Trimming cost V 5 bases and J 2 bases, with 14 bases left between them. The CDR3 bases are TGTGCCAGCTCAGGGACGGGACTTCTCACAGATACGCAGTATTTT. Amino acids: CASSGTGLLTDTQYF.

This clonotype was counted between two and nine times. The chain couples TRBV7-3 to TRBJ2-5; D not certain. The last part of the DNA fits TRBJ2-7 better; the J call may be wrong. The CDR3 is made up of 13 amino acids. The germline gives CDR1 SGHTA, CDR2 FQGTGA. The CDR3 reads CASSTGERNEQYF. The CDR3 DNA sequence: TGTGCCAGCAGCACCGGTGAGCGTAACGAGCAGTACTTC.

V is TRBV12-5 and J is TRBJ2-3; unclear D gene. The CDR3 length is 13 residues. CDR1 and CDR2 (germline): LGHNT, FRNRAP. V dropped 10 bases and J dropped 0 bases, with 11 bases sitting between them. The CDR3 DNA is TGTGCTACCCCCGCGATGAGCACAGATACGCAGTATTTT. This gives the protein CATPAMSTDTQYF.

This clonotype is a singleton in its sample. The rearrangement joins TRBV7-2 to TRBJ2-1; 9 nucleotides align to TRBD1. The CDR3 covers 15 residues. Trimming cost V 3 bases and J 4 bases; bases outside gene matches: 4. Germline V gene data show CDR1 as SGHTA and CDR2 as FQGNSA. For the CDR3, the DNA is TGTGCCAGCAGCTTGGAGACAGGGGGGTACAATGAGCAGTTCTTC. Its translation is CASSLETGGYNEQFF.

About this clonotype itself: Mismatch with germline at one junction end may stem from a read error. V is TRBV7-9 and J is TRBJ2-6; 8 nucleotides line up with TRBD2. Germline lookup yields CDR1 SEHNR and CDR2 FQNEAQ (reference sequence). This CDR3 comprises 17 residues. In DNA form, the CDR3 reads TGTGCCAGCAGCCGGACTAGCCGAGACTCTGGGGCCAACGAGCAGAACTTC. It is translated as CASSRTSRDSGANEQNF.

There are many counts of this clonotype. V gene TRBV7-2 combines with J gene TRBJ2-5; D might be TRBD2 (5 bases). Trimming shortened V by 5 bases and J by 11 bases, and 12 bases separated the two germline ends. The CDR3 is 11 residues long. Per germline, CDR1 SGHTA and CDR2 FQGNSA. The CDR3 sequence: CASSGRGEQYF. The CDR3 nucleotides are TGTGCCAGCAGCGGCCGTGGGGAGCAGTACTTC. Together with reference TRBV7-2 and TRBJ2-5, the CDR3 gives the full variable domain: GAGVSQSPSNKVTEKGKDVELRCDPISGHTALYWYRQSLGQGLEFLIYFQGNSAPDKSGLPSDRFSAERTGGSVSTLTIQRTQQEDSAVYLCASSGRGEQYFGPGTRLLVL.

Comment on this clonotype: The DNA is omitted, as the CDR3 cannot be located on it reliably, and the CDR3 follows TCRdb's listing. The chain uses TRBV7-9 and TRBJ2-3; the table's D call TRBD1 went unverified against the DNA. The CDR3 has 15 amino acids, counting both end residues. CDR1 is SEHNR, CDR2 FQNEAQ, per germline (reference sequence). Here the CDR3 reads CASGFGAGSTETQYF.

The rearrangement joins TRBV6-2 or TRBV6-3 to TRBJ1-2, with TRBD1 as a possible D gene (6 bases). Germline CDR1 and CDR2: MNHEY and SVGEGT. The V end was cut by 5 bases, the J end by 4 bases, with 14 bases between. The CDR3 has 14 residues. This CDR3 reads CASSTTTGSYGYTF. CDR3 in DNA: TGTGCCAGCAGTACCACTACAGGGAGCTATGGCTACACCTTC.

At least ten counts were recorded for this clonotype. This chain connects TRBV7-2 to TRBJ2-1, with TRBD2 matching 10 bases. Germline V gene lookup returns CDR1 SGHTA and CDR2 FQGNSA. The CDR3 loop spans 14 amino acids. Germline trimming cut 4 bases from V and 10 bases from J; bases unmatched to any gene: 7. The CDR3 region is CASSSSGGAYEQFF. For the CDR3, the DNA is TGTGCCAGCAGCTCTAGCGGGGGAGCCTACGAGCAGTTCTTC.